This T cell receptor beta chain was captured by sequencing in a study of siplizumab effects on memory and regulatory T cells. Study conclusions and caveats: Naive T cells seemed more diverse than memory cells; they also seemed major alloresponse contributors. Siplizumab significantly lowered the alloreactive sequences that could be traced to unstimulated CD4+ memory cells. Phenotypic classification as naive or memory proved unattainable for roughly 80-96% of proliferating CD4+ or CD8+ clones.

This clone appeared once. What it binds is not known. Per sample, approximately 10^5 TCR templates underwent assay. Libraries were prepared by immunoSEQ multiplex PCR; TCRdb keeps only in-frame clonotypes and omits some of them. The sample includes 100,000 to 120,000 clones, just under 95% of them seen just once. The germline V gene encodes CDR1 MNHNY and CDR2 SVGAGI (reference sequence). With 5 bases removed from V and 4 bases from J, the gap between germline ends came to 14 bases. This CDR3 comprises 14 residues. The rearrangement links TRBV6-6 to TRBJ1-1; D is ambiguous. The receptor was derived from a human donor in good health. Sample: CD4+ T cells sorted from blood. In DNA form, the CDR3 reads TGTGCCAGCAGTCACCGGGCGGGTGGCACTGAAGCTTTCTTT. It codes for CASSHRAGGTEAFF.